This entry features one T cell receptor beta chain sequence. This clonotype was recorded only once. Its antigen is still unknown. Because it lacks the conserved phenylalanine or tryptophan at the end, this CDR3 is likely a read error. Deletion took 0 bases off V and 3 bases off J, with a span of 12 bases between the germline ends. The germline V gene encodes CDR1 LNHNV and CDR2 YYDKDF (reference sequence). The CDR3 has 17 amino acids, counting both end residues. The retained sequence is limited to the CDR3, 51 bases, with the frame set at the first base. This entry belongs to a study of T cells in Graves' hyperthyroidism and ophthalmopathy (dated 2019 in TCRdb). For context, the study as a whole: A discovery cohort of about 100 patients, approximately 44 with Graves' ophthalmopathy and roughly 59 with stable Graves' hyperthyroidism, was used to find distinguishing TCR V-J signatures. Whether ophthalmopathy could be predicted prospectively was tested in an independent validation cohort made up of under 20 hyperthyroidism patients plus 17 patients who later progressed to ophthalmopathy. The roughly 91 discovery patients were randomly divided into training and test sets at a 7:3 ratio. The study also compared thyroid tissue and blood T-cell repertoires from a handful of Graves' hyperthyroidism patients. Following sampling, methimazole starting at 30 mg daily was given to hyperthyroidism patients, and high-dose intravenous methylprednisolone was given to ophthalmopathy patients. TCR Vbeta CDR3 sequencing of 130 to 150 peripheral blood samples (under 45 ophthalmopathy, 75 or so hyperthyroidism and roughly 17 progressor patients) is reported in the paper.

The TCR beta CDR3 regions were amplified from RNA transcripts. A first-round RT-PCR of the TCR CDR3 used the HTBI primer set with the Qiagen OneStep RT-PCR kit. Libraries were constructed in a second round of multiplex PCR, after which size selection and purification were carried out. The libraries were sequenced on an Illumina HiSeq2000 using paired-end 100 bp reads. Per the authors' processing: SOAPnuke was used to process the raw data, removing reads that contained adapters or uncalled bases, had a mean Phred below 15, or lacked an exact match to the constant primer or identifier. COPE v1.2.5 was used to merge the high-quality paired reads, and each unique nucleotide sequence was defined as a clonotype. Clonotypes were aligned to IMGT TRBV, TRBD and TRBJ reference segments using MiTCR v1.1. The analysis included only V-J combinations with a frequency above 0.0001, which together covered more than 99% of the repertoires. The TCS score was defined as the ratio of F50 (clonal expansion) to E x V (chaos), calculated using BLOSUM62-based TCRdist between CDR3 peptides within each V-J. Welch's t-statistics and random forest reduced 514 V-J features to 10 to 15, which were used in a naive Bayes classifier (R e1071). Thyroid-blood repertoire similarity was quantified with the Morisita-Horn index. The public reads were run again by TCRdb, first through fastp at Q25 and then through MiXCR, and only productive beta chains were kept. Rows are combined by CDR3 protein, so each entry shows the most common genes and DNA. These V and J calls rely on TCRdb rather than the paper's analysis. A total of a few hundred thousand distinct CDR3 sequences appear in this sample, about 45% of them only once. The ten largest clones capture around 20% of the sample.

Study-wide findings and limitations: In validation, progression to ophthalmopathy was predicted by the model with about 70% sensitivity and just over 72% specificity, a median of 6.5 months before onset. In cross-validation, a model built on a 13 V-J signature told ophthalmopathy apart from stable hyperthyroidism with under 90% sensitivity and 81% to 82% specificity, and in testing the same model reached 80%/75%. Most expanded thyroid clonotypes (frequency above 0.001) were also detected in blood, suggesting blood repertoires may reflect thyroid immune responses. No statistical method was used to set the sample size in advance, and investigators knew the group allocation.

Exclusion was applied to patients with uncontrolled infections, other autoimmune diseases, pregnancy or lactation. Clinical symptoms, serum thyroxine and TRAb, thyroid ultrasound, and orbital computed tomography formed the basis for the diagnoses. Total RNA was extracted using Trizol reagent, and RNA quality was assessed on an Agilent 2100 Bioanalyzer. The chain joins TRBV15 to TRBJ2-6; too little of a D gene remains to name it. Sequencing used peripheral blood or thyroid tissue (not recorded which). The clonotype originates from an adult woman with Graves' disease, either hyperthyroidism or ophthalmopathy (not recorded which). The CDR3 region has the sequence CATSREPGWVGANVLTS. Here is the DNA: TGTGCCACCAGCAGAGAGCCAGGATGGGTTGGGGCCAACGTCCTGACTTCC.